The 32 T cell receptor beta chains reported below all come from one sample, sequenced in a study of blood T cell repertoires in COVID-19 (dated by TCRdb to 2019 to 2021). Library generation was performed with the immunoSEQ multiplex PCR assay. The immuneACCESS repertoire file appears here via TCRdb, limited to in-frame rearrangements. These files lack a portion of the clones; in checked studies, under half of the deficit traces to unresolved V genes, and the cause of the others is not known. The sample table contains 90,000 or so clones; only one count was recorded for around 86% of them. Of the sample, about 4.9% is held by the ten largest clones. The specimen was peripheral blood. These receptors came from a man between 60 and 70 years old with COVID-19, enrolled during active disease.

The chain is built from TRBV7-8 and TRBJ1-1, with TRBD1 matching over 9 bases. Germline values: CDR1 SGHVS, CDR2 FQNEAQ. The J segment lost 4 bases and the V segment lost 1 base, leaving 4 bases of the junction unmatched. The CDR3 totals 15 residues. CDR3 in amino acids: CASSLVGQGVTEAFF. The CDR3 DNA reads TGTGCCAGCAGCTTAGTGGGACAGGGAGTCACTGAAGCTTTCTTT.

This chain joins TRBV2 and TRBJ1-4, with 8 nucleotides matching TRBD1. In germline, CDR1 is SNHLY, CDR2 FYNNEI. V trimming: 5 bases; J trimming: 8 bases; junction bases outside the gene matches: 7. The CDR3 totals 14 residues. CDR3 amino acids: CASSYDRGDEKLFF. Here the CDR3 DNA reads TGTGCCAGCAGTTACGACAGGGGAGACGAAAAACTGTTTTTT.

The V gene is TRBV27, the J gene TRBJ1-2; D not certain. Trimming stripped 0 bases from V and 7 bases from J, with 9 bases between. The CDR3 is 13 residues long. CDR1 is MNHEY, CDR2 SMNVEV, per germline (reference sequence). This CDR3 is CASSLSREVGYTF. CDR3 in DNA: TGTGCCAGCAGTTTATCGCGGGAAGTTGGCTACACCTTC.

The chain is built from TRBV19 and TRBJ1-4; 8 bases align to TRBD1. The CDR3 length is 15 residues. Losses at the gene ends were 5 bases for V and 3 bases for J; bases not matched to a gene: 5. In germline, CDR1 is LNHDA, CDR2 SQIVND (reference sequence). The CDR3, as DNA: TGTGCCAGTAGTGTCCAGACAGGGGCTAATGAAAAACTGTTTTTT. Translated: CASSVQTGANEKLFF. The whole variable domain, remainder taken from reference TRBV19 and TRBJ1-4, is DGGITQSPKYLFRKEGQNVTLSCEQNLNHDAMYWYRQDPGQGLRLIYYSQIVNDFQKGDIAEGYSVSREKKESFPLTVTSAQKNPTAFYLCASSVQTGANEKLFFGSGTQLSVL.

This clone turned up a few times. The chain employs TRBV27 and TRBJ1-4, with D perhaps TRBD1 (6 bases). The V end was cut by 4 bases, the J end by 2 bases, with 11 bases between. This CDR3 spans 15 amino acids. Germline V gene lookup returns CDR1 MNHEY and CDR2 SMNVEV (reference sequence). CDR3 in amino acids: CASSSGTPTNEKLFF. As DNA, the CDR3 is TGTGCCAGCAGTTCCGGGACACCCACTAATGAAAAACTGTTTTTT.

The chain couples TRBV4-2 to TRBJ1-5, with 7 bases fitting TRBD1. CDR1 LGHNA and CDR2 YNFKEQ come from the germline V gene. V dropped 0 bases and J dropped 5; count of bases not matched to a gene: 10. There are 17 residues in the CDR3. The CDR3 DNA reads TGTGCCAGCAGCCAAGATCTTGACAGGGAGGATGATCAGCCCCAGCATTTT. The encoded protein is CASSQDLDREDDQPQHF.

This chain connects TRBV19 to TRBJ2-5; 12 bases agree with TRBD1. Germline lookup yields CDR1 LNHDA and CDR2 SQIVND (reference sequence). J lost 4 bases, V lost 3 bases, and 3 bases had no gene match. CDR3 size: 15 residues. CDR3 loop: CASSMGTGGGETQYF. The CDR3 nucleotides are TGTGCCAGTAGTATGGGGACAGGGGGCGGAGAGACCCAGTACTTC.

This clone was observed once. This chain joins TRBV7-6 and TRBJ2-5; no clear D. With 2 bases removed from V and 4 bases from J, the gap between germline ends came to 11 bases. This CDR3 is 14 amino acids long. Germline lookup yields CDR1 SGHVS and CDR2 FNYEAQ. For the CDR3, the DNA is TGTGCCAGCAGCTTACGTAGTATCCCAGAGACCCAGTACTTC. Protein product: CASSLRSIPETQYF. Full variable domain (remainder filled in from reference TRBV7-6 and TRBJ2-5): GAGVSQSPRYKVTKRGQDVALRCDPISGHVSLYWYRQALGQGPEFLTYFNYEAQQDKSGLPNDRFSAERPEGSISTLTIQRTEQRDSAMYRCASSLRSIPETQYFGPGTRLLVL.

The chain has TRBV7-2 and TRBJ1-1; TRBD1 matches at 9 bases. Germline CDR1 SGHTA, CDR2 FQGNSA. The CDR3 extends over 14 amino acids. V lost 1 base, J lost 6 bases, and 3 bases stayed unmatched. CDR3 sequence reads: CASSLEQGAPEAFF. CDR3 nucleotide sequence: TGTGCCAGCAGCTTAGAACAGGGGGCCCCTGAAGCTTTCTTT.

CDR3 in amino acids: CASSPLESSSTDTQYF. In DNA form, the CDR3 reads TGTGCCAGCTCACCACTTGAAAGCTCATCCACAGATACGCAGTATTTT. V gene TRBV18 combines with J gene TRBJ2-3, with D unclear. This CDR3 has 16 amino acids. Germline lookup yields CDR1 KGHSH and CDR2 LQKENI. The V end lost 1 base, the J end lost 2 bases, and 13 bases lay between the germline ends.

The chain joins TRBV6-5 to TRBJ2-2; 7 nucleotides line up with TRBD2. The CDR3 sequence is 16 residues long. Germline V gene data show CDR1 as MNHEY and CDR2 as SVGAGI. The junction had 1 base not matched to a gene; V was cut back by 0 bases and J by 0 bases. This CDR3 reads CASSYSGGANTGELFF. CDR3 DNA sequence: TGTGCCAGCAGTTACTCTGGGGGGGCGAACACCGGGGAGCTGTTTTTT.

The chain uses TRBV12-3 or TRBV12-4 and TRBJ1-2, with no clear D. The V gene lost 5 bases and the J gene lost 5 bases, with 9 bases spanning the gap. The CDR3 is 12 amino acids. CDR3 loop: CASSLNRYGYTF. CDR3 sequence (DNA): TGTGCCAGCAGTCTCAACAGATATGGCTACACCTTC.

The chain has TRBV10-3 and TRBJ2-7; TRBD2 matches at 8 bases. CDR1 and CDR2 (germline): ENHRY, SYGVKD. The length of the CDR3 is 16 residues. The trim removed 5 bases at V and 0 bases at J, leaving 9 bases unmatched. Written as DNA, the CDR3 is TGTGCCATCAGTCCCCATAGCGGGGTTCCCTCCTACGAGCAGTACTTC. Its protein product is CAISPHSGVPSYEQYF.

The chain is built from TRBV7-2 and TRBJ2-3; 10 positions match TRBD2. J was trimmed by 5 bases and V by 5 bases; bases with no gene match: 4. The CDR3 has 14 amino acids. The germline V gene has CDR1 SGHTA and CDR2 FQGNSA. CDR3 nucleotide sequence: TGTGCCAGCAGCCCGACTAGCGGGCAAGATACGCAGTATTTT. It specifies CASSPTSGQDTQYF.

V is TRBV11-1 and J is TRBJ2-7; tentatively, D is TRBD2 (5 bases). The CDR3 has 13 residues. Germline V lookup: CDR1 SGHAT, CDR2 FQDESV (reference sequence). Trimming pared 6 bases from V and 3 bases from J, leaving 12 bases between. As DNA, the CDR3 is TGTGCCAGCAGGTCTAGTGGGAGCTACGAGCAGTACTTC. Translating gives CASRSSGSYEQYF.

The chain employs TRBV25-1 and TRBJ1-2; tentatively, D is TRBD1 (6 bases). Germline V gene sequence: CDR1 MGHDK, CDR2 SYGVNS. V lost 8 bases to trimming and J lost 8 bases, with 21 bases between them. This CDR3 comprises 14 residues. CDR3 coding DNA: TGTGCCAGCTCTTCAACAGGGAAGCTAGGGGGCTACACCTTC. This encodes CASSSTGKLGGYTF.

This rearrangement joins TRBV19 to TRBJ2-4; TRBD1 is a possible D gene (6 bases). The V end lost 5 bases, the J end lost 0 bases, and 14 bases lay between the germline ends. Germline V gene lookup returns CDR1 LNHDA and CDR2 SQIVND (reference sequence). The CDR3 contains 16 residues. In nucleotides, the CDR3 is TGTGCCAGTAGTGTGACAGGAAAACTAGCCAAAAACATTCAGTACTTC. This sequence encodes CASSVTGKLAKNIQYF.

The rearrangement links TRBV2 to TRBJ2-6; 7 bases agree with TRBD2. V was pared by 7 bases and J by 0 bases, with 6 bases of the junction left unmatched. The germline V gene has CDR1 SNHLY and CDR2 FYNNEI. The CDR3 length is 16 residues. CDR3 amino acids: CASTWEGRSGANVLTF. The CDR3 DNA is TGTGCCAGCACCTGGGAGGGTCGCTCTGGGGCCAACGTCCTGACTTTC.

The chain links TRBV19 to TRBJ1-5; tentatively, D is TRBD1 (6 bases). The CDR3 is made up of 13 amino acids. The ends were cut back, 5 bases at V and 4 bases at J, with 9 bases in the middle. Germline-derived CDR1 and CDR2 are LNHDA and SQIVND (reference sequence). CDR3 in DNA: TGTGCCAGTAGTCACAGGGATAATCAGCCCCAGCATTTT. Amino acid sequence: CASSHRDNQPQHF. Full variable domain (outside the CDR3, taken from reference TRBV19 and TRBJ1-5): DGGITQSPKYLFRKEGQNVTLSCEQNLNHDAMYWYRQDPGQGLRLIYYSQIVNDFQKGDIAEGYSVSREKKESFPLTVTSAQKNPTAFYLCASSHRDNQPQHFGDGTRLSIL.

This chain joins TRBV18 and TRBJ2-2; D perhaps matches TRBD1 (5 bases). The CDR3 sequence is 16 residues long. The V gene's germline CDR1 is KGHSH and CDR2 LQKENI. Trimming cost V 1 base and J 1 base, with 10 bases left between them. The CDR3 here is CASSPRVRVNTGELFF. CDR3 nucleotides: TGTGCCAGCTCACCACGAGTCAGGGTGAACACCGGGGAGCTGTTTTTT.

The J gene is TRBJ1-1, the V gene TRBV6-5; tentative D call: TRBD1 (6 bases). The CDR3 is made up of 14 amino acids. From germline, CDR1 is MNHEY and CDR2 SVGAGI. V was shortened by 6 bases and J by 0 bases, with 11 bases between the two germline ends. CDR3 coding DNA: TGTGCCAGCAGGGCGACAGGAGTGAACACTGAAGCTTTCTTT. Translation gives CASRATGVNTEAFF.

V gene TRBV12-3 or TRBV12-4 combines with J gene TRBJ1-4; D is ambiguous. V was shortened by 4 bases and J by 6 bases, with 3 bases between the two germline ends. The CDR3 consists of 11 residues. The DNA of the CDR3 is TGTGCCAGCAGTTCAGATGAAAAACTGTTTTTT. It codes for CASSSDEKLFF.

The V gene is TRBV18, the J gene TRBJ1-5; no firm D call. Germline values: CDR1 KGHSH, CDR2 LQKENI. With 6 bases removed from V and 5 bases from J, the gap between germline ends came to 11 bases. CDR3 length equals 13 residues. The CDR3 is CASSASEDQPQHF. The CDR3 nucleotides read TGTGCCAGCTCGGCCAGCGAGGATCAGCCCCAGCATTTT.

This chain joins TRBV29-1 and TRBJ1-1; 8 nucleotides line up with TRBD1. In germline, CDR1 is SQVTM, CDR2 ANQGSEA. Germline trimming cut 0 bases from V and 5 bases from J; bases unmatched to any gene: 5. The CDR3 loop spans 14 amino acids. The CDR3 loop is CSVEDADRVTEAFF. For the CDR3, the DNA is TGCAGCGTTGAAGATGCGGACAGGGTTACTGAAGCTTTCTTT.

The V call is TRBV23-1, the J call TRBJ1-1; D is ambiguous. TRBV23-1 is an open reading frame, and its role is uncertain. V lost 2 bases and J lost 10, with 17 bases in between. The CDR3 consists of 14 residues. The CDR3 coding sequence is TGCGCCAGCAGTCAAGAGTTAGTTGTAGTTGGAGCTTTCTTT. This sequence encodes CASSQELVVVGAFF.

CDR3 residues: CASSLVIRGQPQHF. CDR3 DNA: TGTGCCAGCAGCTTAGTAATCAGGGGTCAGCCCCAGCATTTT. The chain carries TRBV7-2 and TRBJ1-5; tentative D call: TRBD1 (6 bases). Germline CDR1 is SGHTA and CDR2 is FQGNSA. The CDR3 spans 14 residues. Trimming took off 1 base at V and 6 bases at J, with 10 bases between the two ends.

CDR3 sequence reads: CASSLGDRGFSPLHF. The CDR3 DNA sequence: TGTGCCAGCAGCTTAGGAGACAGGGGGTTCTCACCCCTCCACTTT. This sequence joins TRBV13 and TRBJ1-6; 9 nucleotides match TRBD1. CDR1 and CDR2 (germline): PRHDT, FYEKMQ (reference sequence). This CDR3 is 15 amino acids long. V dropped 0 bases and J dropped 10; count of bases not matched to a gene: 4.

The chain couples TRBV3-1 (or the pseudogene TRBV3-2) to TRBJ2-7, with 10 nucleotides matching TRBD2. CDR1 is LGHDT, CDR2 YNNKEL, per germline (reference sequence). After removal of 0 bases from V and 4 bases from J, the junction contained 6 bases not matched to a gene. The CDR3 spans 16 residues. The CDR3 DNA follows: TGTGCCAGCAGCCAAGAAGAGCCTAGCGGGAGTTACGAGCAGTACTTC. This sequence encodes CASSQEEPSGSYEQYF.

The chain couples TRBV3-1 (or the pseudogene TRBV3-2) to TRBJ1-6; possible D gene TRBD1, 6 bases. Between the trimmed V and J ends, which lost 6 bases and 12 bases, there was a span of 15 bases. Germline-derived CDR1 and CDR2 are LGHDT and YNNKEL (reference sequence). The CDR3 consists of 13 residues. The CDR3 spells CASSGTGWVPLHF. The CDR3 nucleotides are TGTGCCAGCAGTGGAACAGGGTGGGTACCCCTCCACTTT.

The rearrangement joins TRBV24-1 to TRBJ2-3; the D is unclear. This CDR3 is built from 13 residues. V was cut by 5 bases and J by 0 bases, with 5 bases left in between. Germline loops: CDR1 KGHDR, CDR2 SFDVKD. CDR3 sequence (DNA): TGTGCCACCAGTGTTGGCAGCACAGATACGCAGTATTTT. Its protein product is CATSVGSTDTQYF.

This sequence joins TRBV28 and TRBJ2-3, with TRBD1 as a possible D gene (6 bases). V was clipped by 3 bases and J by 7 bases, with 20 bases between them. The CDR3 is 16 amino acids. Germline CDR1 MDHEN, CDR2 SYDVKM. CDR3 in DNA: TGTGCCAGCAGTTTGATCTCGGCAGGGGATAGATATACGCAGTATTTT. It encodes CASSLISAGDRYTQYF.

The chain recombines TRBV9 with TRBJ2-3; 9 bases map to TRBD2. The germline gives CDR1 SGDLS, CDR2 YYNGEE. The CDR3 extends over 18 amino acids. The V segment lost 1 base and the J segment 2 bases; nucleotides outside the gene matches: 11. The chain's CDR3 is CASSVYPGAGGITDTQYF. Here the CDR3 DNA reads TGTGCCAGCAGCGTATACCCGGGAGCGGGAGGAATCACAGATACGCAGTATTTT.